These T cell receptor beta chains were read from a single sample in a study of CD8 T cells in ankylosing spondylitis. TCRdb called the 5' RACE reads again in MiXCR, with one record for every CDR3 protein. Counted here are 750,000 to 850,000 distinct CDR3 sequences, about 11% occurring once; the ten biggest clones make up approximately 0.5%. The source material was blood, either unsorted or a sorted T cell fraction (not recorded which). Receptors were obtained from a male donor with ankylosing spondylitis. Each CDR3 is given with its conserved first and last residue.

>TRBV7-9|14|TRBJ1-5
CASSTDRSDQPQHF
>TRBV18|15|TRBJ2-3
CASSPPGLATDTQYF
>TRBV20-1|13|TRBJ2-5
CSARDQQSKTQYF
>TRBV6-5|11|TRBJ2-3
CASRLGDTQYF
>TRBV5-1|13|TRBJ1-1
CASSLGSAGGAFF
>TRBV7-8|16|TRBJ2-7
CASSSTGTHRGREQYF
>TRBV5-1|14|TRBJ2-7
CASSRPGQAYEQYF
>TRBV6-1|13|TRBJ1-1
CASSRNRESEAFF
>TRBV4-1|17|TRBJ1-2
CASSLSIVYRRDYGYTF
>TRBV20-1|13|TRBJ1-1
CSAGGDTNTEAFF
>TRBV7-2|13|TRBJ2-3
CASSGRVTDTQYF
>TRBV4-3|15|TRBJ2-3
CASSQDNDYRNTQYF
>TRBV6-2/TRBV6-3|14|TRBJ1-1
CASRWSGLGTEAFF
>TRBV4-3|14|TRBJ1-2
CASSQDWGSHGYTF
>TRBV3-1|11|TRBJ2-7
CASSHGVEQYF
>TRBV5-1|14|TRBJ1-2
CASSLPTGPSGYTF
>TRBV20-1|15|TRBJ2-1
CSASKTSGNIGEQFF
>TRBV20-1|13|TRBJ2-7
CSAKWTGPYEQYF
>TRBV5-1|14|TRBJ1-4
CASSLVWGSEKLFF
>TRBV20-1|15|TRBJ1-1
CSARLTSRASRDAFF
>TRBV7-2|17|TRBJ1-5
CASSLVSTAGGDQPQHF
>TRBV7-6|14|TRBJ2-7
CASSLTFNSYEQYF
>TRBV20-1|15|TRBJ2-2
CSARGGGGNAGELFF
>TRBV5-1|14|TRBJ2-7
CASAPVAGEYEQYF
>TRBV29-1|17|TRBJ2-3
CSVEAGPRTTTTDTQYF
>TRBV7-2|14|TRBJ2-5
CASSGWTSEETQYF
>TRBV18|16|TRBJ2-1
CASSFTYPDEANEQFF
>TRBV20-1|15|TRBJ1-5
CSAIIKQGGNQPQHF
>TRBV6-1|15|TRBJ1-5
CASTPLAGANQPQHF
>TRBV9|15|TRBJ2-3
CASSVDGGGADTQYF
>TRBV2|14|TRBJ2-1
CASRWGLIGQEQFF
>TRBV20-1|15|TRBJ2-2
CSAAPGHQGDGELFF
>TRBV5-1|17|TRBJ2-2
CASSLSLAGVNTGELFF
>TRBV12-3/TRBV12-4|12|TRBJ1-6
CASTRGNSPLHF
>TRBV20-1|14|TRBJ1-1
CSAIIWPSNTEAFF
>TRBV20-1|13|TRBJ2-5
CSSREGGRETQYF
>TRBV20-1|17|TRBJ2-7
CSARVVGSVGSPGEQYF
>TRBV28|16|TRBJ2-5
CASSLLGAGGKETQYF
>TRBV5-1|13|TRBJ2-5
CASSLGGMETQYF
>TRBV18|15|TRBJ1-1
CASSFHGTANTEAFF
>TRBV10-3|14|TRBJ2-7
CAISPLGSSYEQYF
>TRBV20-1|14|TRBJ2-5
CSARDGAHGETQYF
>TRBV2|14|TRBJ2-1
CASSASETYNEQFF
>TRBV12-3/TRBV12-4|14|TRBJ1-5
CASSPQLGNQPQHF
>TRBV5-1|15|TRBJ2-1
CASSLTPPNDFEQFF
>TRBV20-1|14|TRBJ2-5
CSARSPGIRETQYF
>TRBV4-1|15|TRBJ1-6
CASSQEKRGASPLHF
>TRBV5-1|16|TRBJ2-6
CASRDRGFSGANVLTF
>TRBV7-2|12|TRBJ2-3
CASSPPTDTQYF
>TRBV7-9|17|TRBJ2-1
CASSSRDRATGYNEQFF
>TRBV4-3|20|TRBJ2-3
CASSQDPSVSERRSTDTQYF
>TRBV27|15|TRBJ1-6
CASSLALVVGSPLHF
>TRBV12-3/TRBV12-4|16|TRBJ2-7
CASSSSGGPPPYEQYF
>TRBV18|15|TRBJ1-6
CASSPEAALNSPLHF
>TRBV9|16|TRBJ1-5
CASSVGPGGPNQPQHF
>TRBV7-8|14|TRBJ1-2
CASSLDRWIYGYTF
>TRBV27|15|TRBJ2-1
CASSLLPVRGNEQFF
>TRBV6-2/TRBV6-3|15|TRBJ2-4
CASSHSSGSRNIQYF
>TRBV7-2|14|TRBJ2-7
CASSLVGDRYEQYF